One and the same sample provided the 25 T cell receptor beta chains below, sequenced in a study of cytomegalovirus exposure and HLA in healthy donors. The PCR used 60 Vbeta and 13 Jbeta primers. Profiling relied on immunoSEQ multiplex PCR, and the TCRdb table lists in-frame clones only, not all of them. Counted here are around 94,000 clones, 75% to 85% occurring once; the ten biggest clones make up 4.5% to 6%. Sequenced: PBMCs. The receptors come from a woman in her thirties or forties in good health and CMV-seronegative.

The rearrangement uses TRBV5-1 and TRBJ1-2; TRBD1 might be the D (6 bases). Looked up from germline, CDR1 is SGHRS and CDR2 is YFSETQ. The CDR3 extends over 13 amino acids. Trimming removed 4 bases at V and 4 bases at J, with 11 bases between. CDR3 in amino acids: CASSQDRSYGYTF. The CDR3 DNA follows: TGCGCCAGCAGCCAGGACAGATCCTATGGCTACACCTTC.

The rearrangement joins TRBV4-1 to TRBJ1-1; D is undetermined. Germline values: CDR1 MGHRA, CDR2 YSYEKL. CDR3 length equals 15 residues. V was trimmed by 0 bases and J by 8 bases, leaving 16 bases between them. Here the CDR3 DNA reads TGCGCCAGCAGCCAAGAGCCCCATCTGACGGAGGAAGCTTTCTTT. Translation gives CASSQEPHLTEEAFF.

The chain is built from TRBV2 and TRBJ2-7; no clear D gene. The V end lost 8 bases, the J end lost 3 bases, and 5 bases lay between the germline ends. The CDR3 contains 10 residues. CDR1 is SNHLY and CDR2 is FYNNEI in the germline V gene. The CDR3 reads CASGRYEQYF. DNA for the CDR3: TGTGCCAGCGGCCGCTACGAGCAGTACTTC.

This clone was found a few times. V usage is TRBV4-1 and J usage is TRBJ1-1; 7 bases fit TRBD1. Per the germline V gene, CDR1 is MGHRA and CDR2 is YSYEKL. The CDR3 has 15 amino acids. The V segment lost 3 bases and the J segment 0 bases; nucleotides outside the gene matches: 4. In DNA, the CDR3 is TGCGCCAGCAGCCAGGGGACAGTAATGAACACTGAAGCTTTCTTT. It codes for CASSQGTVMNTEAFF.

The CDR3 loop is CASSSTPGYNQPQHF. The CDR3 coding sequence is TGTGCCAGCAGCTCTACCCCAGGGTATAATCAGCCCCAGCATTTT. This sequence joins TRBV7-2 and TRBJ1-5, with D perhaps matching TRBD1 (5 bases). The germline gives CDR1 SGHTA, CDR2 FQGNSA. With 4 bases removed from V and 4 bases from J, the gap between germline ends came to 14 bases. The CDR3 has 15 residues.

The chain couples TRBV2 to TRBJ1-2; tentative D call: TRBD1 (5 bases). This CDR3 has 14 residues. The V gene's germline CDR1 is SNHLY and CDR2 FYNNEI. Trimming took 8 bases from V and 5 from J, leaving 18 bases between them. CDR3 loop: CASERDGGIYGYTF. The CDR3 DNA follows: TGTGCCAGCGAGAGGGACGGGGGGATATATGGCTACACCTTC. Looking up the rest from reference TRBV2 and TRBJ1-2 gives the full variable domain: EPEVTQTPSHQVTQMGQEVILRCVPISNHLYFYWYRQILGQKVEFLVSFYNNEISEKSEIFDDQFSVERPDGSNFTLKIRSTKLEDSAMYFCASERDGGIYGYTFGSGTRLTVV.

This clone appeared a few times. V is TRBV5-6 and J is TRBJ2-3; 13 bases map to TRBD2. V lost 2 bases, J lost 8 bases, and 8 bases stayed unmatched. The germline CDR1 and CDR2 sequences are SGHDT and YYEEEE. The CDR3 extends over 16 amino acids. The CDR3 spells CASSLGLAGERGTQYF. The CDR3 DNA reads as TGTGCCAGCAGCTTAGGACTAGCGGGGGAAAGGGGTACGCAGTATTTT.

This clone was seen once. J is TRBJ1-1 and V is TRBV4-1; 7 positions match TRBD1. V dropped 2 bases and J dropped 1; count of bases not matched to a gene: 4. This CDR3 has 15 amino acids. Germline V gene data show CDR1 as MGHRA and CDR2 as YSYEKL. The CDR3 here is CASSQSDRANTEAFF. CDR3 nucleotide sequence: TGCGCCAGCAGCCAATCTGACAGGGCGAACACTGAAGCTTTCTTT.

The chain carries TRBV2 and TRBJ1-1; a possible D gene is TRBD1 (6 bases). Germline CDR1 and CDR2: SNHLY and FYNNEI. The CDR3 loop spans 16 amino acids. V was cut by 3 bases and J by 1 base, with 15 bases left in between. Here the CDR3 DNA reads TGTGCCAGCAGTGAGAGTCTGGAACAGGGGAACACTGAAGCTTTCTTT. Translating it yields CASSESLEQGNTEAFF.

Only a few counts were recorded for this clone. The CDR3 spells CASSDDRQNTEAFF. As DNA, the CDR3 is TGTGCCAGCAGTGATGACAGACAGAACACTGAAGCTTTCTTT. The chain uses TRBV25-1 and TRBJ1-1, with a possible D match to TRBD1 (5 bases). The CDR3 covers 14 residues. Germline values: CDR1 MGHDK, CDR2 SYGVNS. V lost 3 bases and J 1 base, leaving 9 bases between the germline ends.

V and J are TRBV7-6 and TRBJ1-5; D remains unclear. The V gene lost 5 bases and the J gene lost 1 base, with 12 bases spanning the gap. The CDR3 length is 15 residues. The germline V gene has CDR1 SGHVS and CDR2 FNYEAQ. Here the CDR3 reads CASSPSWQSNQPQHF. The CDR3 bases are TGTGCCAGCAGCCCTTCTTGGCAAAGCAATCAGCCCCAGCATTTT.

The chain carries TRBV30 and TRBJ1-1, with D possibly matching TRBD1 (6 bases). CDR1 GTSNPN and CDR2 SVGIG come from the germline V gene (reference sequence). The CDR3 contains 14 residues. Deletions cut 5 bases from V and 0 bases from J, with 13 bases between. This CDR3 is CAWGRGSLNTEAFF. CDR3 nucleotides: TGTGCCTGGGGAAGGGGGTCGTTGAACACTGAAGCTTTCTTT.

The chain links TRBV29-1 to TRBJ2-3; no definite D call. The germline gives CDR1 SQVTM, CDR2 ANQGSEA. Between the trimmed V and J ends, which lost 3 bases and 3 bases, there was a span of 13 bases. CDR3 length equals 14 residues. CDR3 residues: CSVDRTELTDTQYF. The CDR3 DNA reads TGCAGCGTTGACCGAACAGAGCTAACAGATACGCAGTATTTT.

The chain combines TRBV11-2 with TRBJ1-2; D gene unclear. Trimming took 0 bases from V and 5 from J, leaving 10 bases between them. The CDR3 contains 14 residues. Germline lookup yields CDR1 SGHAT and CDR2 FQNNGV. The CDR3 spells CASSLDTIRYGYTF. For the CDR3, the DNA is TGTGCCAGCAGCTTAGATACTATTCGTTATGGCTACACCTTC. Using reference TRBV11-2 and TRBJ1-2 for the parts outside the CDR3, the full variable domain is EAGVAQSPRYKIIEKRQSVAFWCNPISGHATLYWYQQILGQGPKLLIQFQNNGVVDDSQLPKDRFSAERLKGVDSTLKIQPAKLEDSAVYLCASSLDTIRYGYTFGSGTRLTVV.

With regard to this clone: Without the conserved terminal phenylalanine or tryptophan, this CDR3 likely stems from a read error. The CDR3 DNA sequence: TGTGCCAGCAGCTGGAAGACAGGGGATACGCAGTATGTT. Protein sequence: CASSWKTGDTQYV. V and J are TRBV5-6 and TRBJ2-3; 7 bases are a match to TRBD1. Germline V CDR1 and CDR2: SGHDT, YYEEEE. The CDR3 covers 13 residues. V was pared by 3 bases and J by 6 bases, with 4 bases of the junction left unmatched.

V is TRBV7-9 and J is TRBJ2-5; no definite D call. This CDR3 has 12 residues. The germline CDR1 and CDR2 sequences are SEHNR and FQNEAQ (reference sequence). The ends were cut back, 4 bases at V and 5 bases at J, with 8 bases in the middle. For the CDR3, the DNA is TGTGCCAGCAGCTCAAATGTGGAGACCCAGTACTTC. Protein: CASSSNVETQYF.

This chain joins TRBV5-4 and TRBJ1-1; D possibly corresponds to TRBD1 (6 bases). Trimming removed 0 bases at V and 0 bases at J, with 15 bases between. Germline V lookup: CDR1 SGHNT, CDR2 YYREEE (reference sequence). This CDR3 has 17 residues. The CDR3 region has the DNA TGTGCCAGCAGCTTGGCTCGTGGGGGGGGCTTGAACACTGAAGCTTTCTTT. Translated, it gives CASSLARGGGLNTEAFF. Complete variable domain (other parts from reference TRBV5-4 and TRBJ1-1): ETGVTQSPTHLIKTRGQQVTLRCSSQSGHNTVSWYQQALGQGPQFIFQYYREEENGRGNFPPRFSGLQFPNYSSELNVNALELDDSALYLCASSLARGGGLNTEAFFGQGTRLTVV.

The V and J genes are TRBV30 and TRBJ1-2; D is undetermined. CDR3 size: 14 residues. V was pared by 2 bases and J by 4 bases, with 14 bases between. CDR1 is GTSNPN and CDR2 is SVGIG in the germline V gene (reference sequence). The chain's CDR3 is CAWSPSEGSYGYTF. As DNA, the CDR3 is TGTGCCTGGAGTCCGTCGGAAGGGAGCTATGGCTACACCTTC.

The rearrangement uses TRBV4-2 and TRBJ2-7; D may be TRBD1 (5 bases). Between the trimmed V and J ends, which lost 0 bases and 2 bases, there was a span of 11 bases. The CDR3 extends over 15 amino acids. CDR1 is LGHNA and CDR2 is YNFKEQ in the germline V gene. CDR3 DNA sequence: TGTGCCAGCAGCCAAGACCTCAGGGTCACCTACGAGCAGTACTTC. This sequence encodes CASSQDLRVTYEQYF.

The chain links TRBV5-1 to TRBJ1-4; possible D gene TRBD1, 5 bases. The CDR3 extends over 14 amino acids. The V end lost 0 bases, the J end lost 4 bases, and 7 bases lay between the germline ends. Germline lookup yields CDR1 SGHRS and CDR2 YFSETQ. Written as DNA, the CDR3 is TGCGCCAGCAGCTTGGGAAGGGGTAATGAAAAACTGTTTTTT. Amino acids: CASSLGRGNEKLFF.

This clone was detected only a few times. This rearrangement joins TRBV7-6 to TRBJ2-7; perhaps TRBD2 as D (6 bases). Germline V lookup: CDR1 SGHVS, CDR2 FNYEAQ. The CDR3 spans 12 residues. V lost 4 bases and J lost 7, with 11 bases in between. The CDR3 region is CASSSASEEQYF. The CDR3 nucleotides read TGTGCCAGCAGCTCCGCTAGCGAGGAGCAGTACTTC.

Note on this clone: The same CDR3 arises from other DNA sequences in this sample as well. The chain employs TRBV6-5 and TRBJ1-1, with D perhaps matching TRBD1 (5 bases). The V gene lost 4 bases and the J gene lost 0 bases, with 12 bases spanning the gap. Germline CDR1 is MNHEY and CDR2 is SVGAGI. This CDR3 spans 15 amino acids. DNA for the CDR3: TGTGCCAGCAGTTCCCCGACAGTCATGAACACTGAAGCTTTCTTT. Translation: CASSSPTVMNTEAFF.

In nucleotides, the CDR3 is TGTGCCAGCCGGTTAGACAGGGGGGAAAACAATGAGCAGTTCTTC. Its protein is CASRLDRGENNEQFF. V usage is TRBV6-4 and J usage is TRBJ2-1; TRBD1 matches 9 bases. V was clipped by 8 bases and J by 5 bases; unmatched bases: 10. Germline CDR1 is MRHNA and CDR2 is SNTAGT. The CDR3 length is 15 residues.

This clone has only one observation. The rearrangement links TRBV2 to TRBJ2-1, with 12 bases that match TRBD2. Germline values: CDR1 SNHLY, CDR2 FYNNEI. J lost 2 bases, V lost 10 bases, and 3 bases had no gene match. There are 14 residues in the CDR3. CDR3 nucleotides: TGTGCCACCCGACTAGCGGGGGCCTACAATGAGCAGTTCTTC. Its protein product is CATRLAGAYNEQFF.

This clone turned up a few times. This chain connects TRBV5-1 to TRBJ1-4; D call uncertain. The V end lost 4 bases, the J end lost 7 bases, and 11 bases lay between the germline ends. Germline V lookup: CDR1 SGHRS, CDR2 YFSETQ. The CDR3 is 13 amino acids. The CDR3 loop reads CASSAGVREKLFF. Written as DNA, the CDR3 is TGCGCCAGCAGCGCCGGGGTCCGTGAAAAACTGTTTTTT.